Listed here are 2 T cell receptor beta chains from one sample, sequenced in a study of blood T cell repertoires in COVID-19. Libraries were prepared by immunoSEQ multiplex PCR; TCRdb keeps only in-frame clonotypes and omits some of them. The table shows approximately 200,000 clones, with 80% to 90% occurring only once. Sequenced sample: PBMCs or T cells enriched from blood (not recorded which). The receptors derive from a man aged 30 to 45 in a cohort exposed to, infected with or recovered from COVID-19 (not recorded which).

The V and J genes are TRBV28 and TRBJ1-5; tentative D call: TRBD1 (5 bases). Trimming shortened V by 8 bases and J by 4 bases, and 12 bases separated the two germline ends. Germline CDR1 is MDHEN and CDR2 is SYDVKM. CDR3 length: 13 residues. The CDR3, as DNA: TGTGCCAGCCGCCCGGGGGGTAATCAGCCCCAGCATTTT. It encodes CASRPGGNQPQHF.

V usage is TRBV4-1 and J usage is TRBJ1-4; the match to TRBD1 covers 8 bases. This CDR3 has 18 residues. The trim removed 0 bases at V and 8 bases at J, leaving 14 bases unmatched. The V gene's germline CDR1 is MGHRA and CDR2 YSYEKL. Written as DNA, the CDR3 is TGCGCCAGCAGCCAAGACCTAACAGGGGGTCCGAGGGGCGAAAAACTGTTTTTT. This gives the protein CASSQDLTGGPRGEKLFF.